This T cell receptor (beta chain) came from a study of blood T cell repertoires in COVID-19. About the study: PBMCs, B-cell-depleted T cells, or T cells provided the cDNA or gDNA that made up the material.

Source study methods: Amplifying reference gene primers gave estimates of nucleated cell counts. Data came from immunoSEQ multiplex PCR; TCRdb stores just in-frame clones and leaves some out. From that table come the V and J calls and clone size; the DNA was used to work out D and trimming. The sample holds about 41,000 clones; 80% to 90% are singletons and the top ten take around two fifths. The material sequenced was peripheral blood. This clonotype was obtained from an elderly woman with active or convalescent COVID-19.

The CDR3 nucleotides read TGTGCCAGCAGCTTAGTCTCCGGACTAGCGGGCCACTACAATGAGCAGTTCTTC. Translation gives CASSLVSGLAGHYNEQFF. The chain joins TRBV11-2 to TRBJ2-1; 11 bases align to TRBD2. CDR1 is SGHAT, CDR2 FQNNGV, per germline. The trim removed 1 base at V and 3 bases at J, leaving 8 bases unmatched. The CDR3 runs to 18 residues.